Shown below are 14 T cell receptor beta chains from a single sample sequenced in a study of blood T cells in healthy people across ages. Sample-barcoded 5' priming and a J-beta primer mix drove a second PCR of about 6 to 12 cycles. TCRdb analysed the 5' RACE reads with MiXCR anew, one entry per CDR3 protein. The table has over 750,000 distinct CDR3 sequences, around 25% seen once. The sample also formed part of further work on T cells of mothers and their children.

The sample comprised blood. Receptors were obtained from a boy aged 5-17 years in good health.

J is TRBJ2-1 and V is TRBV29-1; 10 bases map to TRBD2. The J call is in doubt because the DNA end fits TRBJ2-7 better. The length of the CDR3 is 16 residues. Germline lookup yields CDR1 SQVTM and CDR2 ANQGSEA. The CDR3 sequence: CSVGSGRRGGSYEQYF. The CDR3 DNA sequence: TGCAGCGTTGGTAGCGGGAGGCGAGGTGGTTCTTACGAGCAGTACTTC.

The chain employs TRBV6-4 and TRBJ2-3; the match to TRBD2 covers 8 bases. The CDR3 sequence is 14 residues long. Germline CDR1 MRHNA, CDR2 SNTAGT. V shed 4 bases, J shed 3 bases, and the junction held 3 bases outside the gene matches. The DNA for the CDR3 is TGTGCCAGCAGTGTCGGGGGGGAAACAGATACGCAGTATTTT. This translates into CASSVGGETDTQYF.

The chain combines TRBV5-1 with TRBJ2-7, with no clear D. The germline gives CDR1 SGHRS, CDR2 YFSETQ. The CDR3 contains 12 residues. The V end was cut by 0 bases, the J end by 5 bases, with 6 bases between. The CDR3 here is CASSLAAHEQYF. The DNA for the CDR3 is TGCGCCAGCAGCTTGGCCGCTCACGAGCAGTACTTC.

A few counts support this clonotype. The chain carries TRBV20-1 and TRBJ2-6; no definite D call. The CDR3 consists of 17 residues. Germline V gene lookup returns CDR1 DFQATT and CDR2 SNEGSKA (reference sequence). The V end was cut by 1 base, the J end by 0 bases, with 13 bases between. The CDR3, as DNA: TGCAGTGCTAGAGTGCGAGAACCCGACTCTGGGGCCAACGTCCTGACTTTC. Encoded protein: CSARVREPDSGANVLTF.

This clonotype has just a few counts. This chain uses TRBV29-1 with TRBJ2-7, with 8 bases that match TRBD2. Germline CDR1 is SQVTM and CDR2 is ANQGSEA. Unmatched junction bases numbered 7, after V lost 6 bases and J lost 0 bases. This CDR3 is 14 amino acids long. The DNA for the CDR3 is TGCAGCGTCGGGAGCGGGAGTCCCTCCTACGAGCAGTACTTC. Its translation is CSVGSGSPSYEQYF.

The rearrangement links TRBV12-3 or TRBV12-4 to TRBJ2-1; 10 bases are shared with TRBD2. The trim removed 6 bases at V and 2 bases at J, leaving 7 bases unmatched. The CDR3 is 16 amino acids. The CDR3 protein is CASSTGLAVAYNEQFF. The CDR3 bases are TGTGCCAGCAGCACCGGACTAGCGGTGGCCTACAATGAGCAGTTCTTC.

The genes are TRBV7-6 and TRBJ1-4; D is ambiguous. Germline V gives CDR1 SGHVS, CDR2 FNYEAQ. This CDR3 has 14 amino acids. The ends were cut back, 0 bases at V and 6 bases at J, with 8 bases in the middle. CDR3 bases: TGTGCCAGCAGCTTAGCGCCTCGGGATGAAAAACTGTTTTTT. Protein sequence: CASSLAPRDEKLFF.

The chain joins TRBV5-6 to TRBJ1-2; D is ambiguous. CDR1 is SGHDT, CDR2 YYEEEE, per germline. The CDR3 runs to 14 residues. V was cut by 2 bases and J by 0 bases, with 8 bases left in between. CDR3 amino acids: CASSFQETNYGYTF. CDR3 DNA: TGTGCCAGCAGCTTCCAGGAAACTAACTATGGCTACACCTTC.

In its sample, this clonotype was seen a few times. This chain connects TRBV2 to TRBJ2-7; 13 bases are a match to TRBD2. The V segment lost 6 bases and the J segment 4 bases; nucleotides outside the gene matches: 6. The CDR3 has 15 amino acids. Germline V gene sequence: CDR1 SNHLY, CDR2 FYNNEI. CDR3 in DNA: TGTGCCAGCAGGGATAAGACTAGCGGGAGGTACGAGCAGTACTTC. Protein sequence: CASRDKTSGRYEQYF.

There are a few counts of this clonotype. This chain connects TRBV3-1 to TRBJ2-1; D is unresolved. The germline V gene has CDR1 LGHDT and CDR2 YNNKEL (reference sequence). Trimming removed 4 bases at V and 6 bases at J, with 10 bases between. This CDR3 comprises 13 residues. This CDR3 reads CASSPQGLNEQFF. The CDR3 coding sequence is TGTGCCAGCAGCCCCCAAGGTCTCAATGAGCAGTTCTTC.

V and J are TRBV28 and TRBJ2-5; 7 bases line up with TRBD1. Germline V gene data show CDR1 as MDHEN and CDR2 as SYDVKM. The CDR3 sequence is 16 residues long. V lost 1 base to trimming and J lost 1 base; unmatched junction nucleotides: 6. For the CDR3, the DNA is TGTGCCAGCAGTTTATTATTACAGGGGATCCAAGAGACCCAGTACTTC. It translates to CASSLLLQGIQETQYF. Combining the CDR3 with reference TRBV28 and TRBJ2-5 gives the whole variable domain DVKVTQSSRYLVKRTGEKVFLECVQDMDHENMFWYRQDPGLGLRLIYFSYDVKMKEKGDIPEGYSVSREKKERFSLILESASTNQTSMYLCASSLLLQGIQETQYFGPGTRLLVL.

The CDR3 sequence: CASSQEPSLAGGPAFEQYF. The CDR3 DNA is TGCGCCAGCAGCCAAGAACCTAGCCTAGCGGGAGGCCCCGCTTTCGAGCAGTACTTC. This chain uses TRBV4-1 with TRBJ2-7; the match to TRBD2 covers 11 bases. Germline V gives CDR1 MGHRA, CDR2 YSYEKL. CDR3 length: 19 residues. V was pared by 0 bases and J by 6 bases, with 16 bases of the junction left unmatched.

The CDR3 region has the DNA TGTGCCAGCAGCTTAAGAGGGGTTAGCACAGATACGCAGTATTTT. Amino acids: CASSLRGVSTDTQYF. This chain uses TRBV11-2 with TRBJ2-3; the D gene could be TRBD1 or TRBD2 (5 bases each). CDR1 is SGHAT and CDR2 is FQNNGV in the germline V gene. V was trimmed by 2 bases and J by 0 bases, leaving 9 bases between them. This CDR3 has 15 amino acids. Drawing the rest from reference TRBV11-2 and TRBJ2-3, the complete variable domain is EAGVAQSPRYKIIEKRQSVAFWCNPISGHATLYWYQQILGQGPKLLIQFQNNGVVDDSQLPKDRFSAERLKGVDSTLKIQPAKLEDSAVYLCASSLRGVSTDTQYFGPGTRLTVL.

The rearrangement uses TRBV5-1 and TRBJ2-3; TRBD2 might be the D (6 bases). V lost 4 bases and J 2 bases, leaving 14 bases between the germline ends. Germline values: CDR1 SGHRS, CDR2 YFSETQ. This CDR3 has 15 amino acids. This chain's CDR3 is CASSRTNGTTDTQYF. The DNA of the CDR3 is TGCGCCAGCAGCCGGACTAACGGGACCACAGATACGCAGTATTTT.